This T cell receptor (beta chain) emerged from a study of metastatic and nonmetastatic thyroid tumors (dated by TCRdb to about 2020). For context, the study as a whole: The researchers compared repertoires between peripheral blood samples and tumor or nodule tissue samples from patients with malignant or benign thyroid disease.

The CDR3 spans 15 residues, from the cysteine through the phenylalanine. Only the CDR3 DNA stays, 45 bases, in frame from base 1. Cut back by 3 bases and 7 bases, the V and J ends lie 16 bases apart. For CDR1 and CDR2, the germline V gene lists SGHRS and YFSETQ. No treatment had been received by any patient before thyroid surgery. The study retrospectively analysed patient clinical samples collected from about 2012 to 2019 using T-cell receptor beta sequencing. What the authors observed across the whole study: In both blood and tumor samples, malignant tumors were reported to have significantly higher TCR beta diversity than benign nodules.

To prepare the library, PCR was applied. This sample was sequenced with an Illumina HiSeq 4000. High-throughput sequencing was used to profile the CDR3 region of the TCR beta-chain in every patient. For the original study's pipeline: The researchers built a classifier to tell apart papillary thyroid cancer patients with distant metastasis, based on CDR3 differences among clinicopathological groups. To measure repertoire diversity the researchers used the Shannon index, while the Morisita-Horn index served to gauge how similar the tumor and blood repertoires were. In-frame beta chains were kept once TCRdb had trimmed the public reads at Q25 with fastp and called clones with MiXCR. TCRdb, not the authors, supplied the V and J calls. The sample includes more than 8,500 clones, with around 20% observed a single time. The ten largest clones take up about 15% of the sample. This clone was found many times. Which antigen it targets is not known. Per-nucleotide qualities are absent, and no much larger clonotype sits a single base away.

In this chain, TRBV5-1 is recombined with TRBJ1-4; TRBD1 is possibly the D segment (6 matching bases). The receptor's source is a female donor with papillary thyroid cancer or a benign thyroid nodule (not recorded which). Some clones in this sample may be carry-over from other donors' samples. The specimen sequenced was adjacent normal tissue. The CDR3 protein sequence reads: CASSSTDRVGEKLFF. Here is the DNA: TGCGCCAGCAGCTCGACGGACAGAGTCGGTGAAAAACTGTTTTTT.